Sequencing of this T cell receptor (beta chain) was carried out in a study of T cell repertoires in aging, cancer and after chemotherapy. Turning to the study itself: Healthy donor repertoires were recorded over several months to years and showed clear clonal overlap. General observations from the study: In each cancer cohort, median generation probability increased across chemotherapy, suggesting thymic output rebounded.

By sample share, this clonotype is large. Its antigen remains unknown. Peripheral blood genomic DNA, not sorted cells or RNA, was the template. Multiplex touch-down PCR with TRB-A/B primers amplified rearranged V-D-J TRB sequences. TCRdb ran MiXCR on the multiplex PCR reads and lists one entry per CDR3 protein. The data contain 650 to 950 distinct CDR3 sequences, around a fifth of them singletons. CDR3 length: 15 amino acids. In germline, CDR1 is MNHEY, CDR2 SVGAGI. The V end lost 6 bases, the J end lost 6 bases, and 18 bases lay between the germline ends. Sequences were obtained from blood. The TCR sequence derives from a human donor in good health. The rearrangement uses TRBV6-5 and TRBJ1-5, with a weak D call TRBD1 (5 bases). The CDR3: CASSPQRGGSQPQHF. The CDR3 DNA reads as TGTGCCAGCAGCCCTCAGAGGGGCGGGTCTCAGCCCCAGCATTTT.